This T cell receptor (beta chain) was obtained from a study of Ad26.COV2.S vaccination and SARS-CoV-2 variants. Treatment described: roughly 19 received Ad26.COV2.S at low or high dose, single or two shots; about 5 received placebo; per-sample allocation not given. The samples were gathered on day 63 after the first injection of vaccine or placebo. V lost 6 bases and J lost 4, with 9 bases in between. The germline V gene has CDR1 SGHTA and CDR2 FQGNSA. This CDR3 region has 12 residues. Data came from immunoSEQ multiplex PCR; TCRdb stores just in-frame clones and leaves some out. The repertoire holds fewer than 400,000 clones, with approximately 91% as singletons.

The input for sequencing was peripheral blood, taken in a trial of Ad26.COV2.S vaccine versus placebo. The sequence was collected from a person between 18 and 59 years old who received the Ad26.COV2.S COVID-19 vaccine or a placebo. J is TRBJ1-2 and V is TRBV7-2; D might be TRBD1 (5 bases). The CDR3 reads CASSRDLYGYTF. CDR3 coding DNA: TGTGCCAGCAGTCGGGACCTCTATGGCTACACCTTC.